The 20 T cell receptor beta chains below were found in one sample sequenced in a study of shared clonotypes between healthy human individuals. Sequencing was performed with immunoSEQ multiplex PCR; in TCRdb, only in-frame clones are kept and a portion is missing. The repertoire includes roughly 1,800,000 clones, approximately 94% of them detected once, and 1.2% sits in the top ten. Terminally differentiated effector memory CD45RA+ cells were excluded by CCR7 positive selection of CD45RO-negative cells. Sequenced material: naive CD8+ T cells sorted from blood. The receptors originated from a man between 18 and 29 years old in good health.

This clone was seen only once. The CDR3 sequence: CASSQDPGPLVSGELFF. In nucleotides, the CDR3 is TGCGCCAGCAGCCAAGATCCCGGGCCCCTTGTGAGCGGGGAGCTGTTTTTT. The chain employs TRBV4-3 and TRBJ2-2, with D unclear. With 0 bases removed from V and 7 bases from J, the gap between germline ends came to 18 bases. Germline CDR1 reads LGHNA; CDR2 reads YSLEER. The CDR3 sequence is 17 residues long.

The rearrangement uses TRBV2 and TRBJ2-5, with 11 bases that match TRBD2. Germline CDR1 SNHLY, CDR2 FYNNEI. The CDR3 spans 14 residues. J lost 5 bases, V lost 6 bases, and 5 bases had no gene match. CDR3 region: CASSPLAGAETQYF. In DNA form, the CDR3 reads TGTGCCAGCAGCCCACTAGCGGGGGCTGAGACCCAGTACTTC.

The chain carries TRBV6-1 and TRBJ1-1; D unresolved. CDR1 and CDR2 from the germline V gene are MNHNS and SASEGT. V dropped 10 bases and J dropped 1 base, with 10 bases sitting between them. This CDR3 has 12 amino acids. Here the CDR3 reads CATQDGNTEAFF. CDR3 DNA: TGTGCCACCCAGGACGGGAACACTGAAGCTTTCTTT.

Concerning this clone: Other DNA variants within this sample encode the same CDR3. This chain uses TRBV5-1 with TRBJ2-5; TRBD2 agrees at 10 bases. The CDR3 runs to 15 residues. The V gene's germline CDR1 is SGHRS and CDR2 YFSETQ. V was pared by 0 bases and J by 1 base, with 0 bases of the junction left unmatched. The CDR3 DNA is TGCGCCAGCAGCTTGGGACTAGCGGGCCAAGAGACCCAGTACTTC. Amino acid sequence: CASSLGLAGQETQYF.

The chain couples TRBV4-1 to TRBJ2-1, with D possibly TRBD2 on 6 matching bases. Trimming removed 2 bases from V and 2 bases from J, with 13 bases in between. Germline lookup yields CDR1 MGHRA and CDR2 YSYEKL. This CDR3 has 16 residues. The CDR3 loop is CASSQRTTGAYNEQFF. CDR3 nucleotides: TGCGCCAGCAGCCAAAGGACCACGGGAGCCTACAATGAGCAGTTCTTC.

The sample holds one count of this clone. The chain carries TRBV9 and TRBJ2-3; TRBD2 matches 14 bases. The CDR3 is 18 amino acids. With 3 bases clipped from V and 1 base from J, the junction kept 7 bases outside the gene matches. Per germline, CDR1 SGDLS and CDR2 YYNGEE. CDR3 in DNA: TGTGCCAGCAGCGCGTCGGGACTAGCGGGAGCGGGCACAGATACGCAGTATTTT. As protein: CASSASGLAGAGTDTQYF.

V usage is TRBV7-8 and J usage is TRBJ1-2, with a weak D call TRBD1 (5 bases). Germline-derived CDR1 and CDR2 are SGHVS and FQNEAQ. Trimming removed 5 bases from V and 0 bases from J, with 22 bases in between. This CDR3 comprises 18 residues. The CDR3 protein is CASSHQPGRDVANYGYTF. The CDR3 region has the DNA TGTGCCAGCAGCCATCAGCCGGGACGGGATGTCGCTAACTATGGCTACACCTTC.

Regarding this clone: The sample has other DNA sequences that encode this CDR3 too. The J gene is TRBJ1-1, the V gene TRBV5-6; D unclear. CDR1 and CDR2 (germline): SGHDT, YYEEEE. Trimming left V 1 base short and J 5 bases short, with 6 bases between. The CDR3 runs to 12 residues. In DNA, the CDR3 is TGTGCCAGCAGCTTGTTATCAACTGAAGCTTTCTTT. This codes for CASSLLSTEAFF.

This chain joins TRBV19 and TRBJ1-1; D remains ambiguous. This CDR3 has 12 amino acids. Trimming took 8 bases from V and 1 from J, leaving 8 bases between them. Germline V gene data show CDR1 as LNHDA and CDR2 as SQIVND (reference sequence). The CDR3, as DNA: TGTGCCAGTTGGACCGCGAACACTGAAGCTTTCTTT. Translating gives CASWTANTEAFF.

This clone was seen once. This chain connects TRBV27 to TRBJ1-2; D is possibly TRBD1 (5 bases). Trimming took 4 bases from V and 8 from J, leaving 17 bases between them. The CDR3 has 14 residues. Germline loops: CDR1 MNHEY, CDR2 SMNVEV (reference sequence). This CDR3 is CASSYGPGPTGYTF. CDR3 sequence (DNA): TGTGCCAGCAGTTACGGGCCAGGGCCGACGGGCTACACCTTC.

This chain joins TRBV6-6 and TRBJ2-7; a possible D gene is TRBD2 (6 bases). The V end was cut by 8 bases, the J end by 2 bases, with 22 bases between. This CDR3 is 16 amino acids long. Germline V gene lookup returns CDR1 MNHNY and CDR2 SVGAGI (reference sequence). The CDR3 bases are TGTGCCAGCCACACTATTAGCGGACCGAATCCCTACGAGCAGTACTTC. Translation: CASHTISGPNPYEQYF.

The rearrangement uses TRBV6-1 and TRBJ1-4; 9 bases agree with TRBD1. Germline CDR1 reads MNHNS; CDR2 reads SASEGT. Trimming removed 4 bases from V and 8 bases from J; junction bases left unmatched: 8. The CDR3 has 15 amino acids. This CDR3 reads CASSGTGTGNEKLFF. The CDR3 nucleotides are TGTGCCAGCAGTGGAACCGGGACAGGGAACGAAAAACTGTTTTTT.

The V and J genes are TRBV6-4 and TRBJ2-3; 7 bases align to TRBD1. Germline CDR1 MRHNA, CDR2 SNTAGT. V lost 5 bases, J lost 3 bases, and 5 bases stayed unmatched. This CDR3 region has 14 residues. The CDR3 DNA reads TGTGCCAGCAGTTTGACAGGGACGACAGATACGCAGTATTTT. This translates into CASSLTGTTDTQYF.

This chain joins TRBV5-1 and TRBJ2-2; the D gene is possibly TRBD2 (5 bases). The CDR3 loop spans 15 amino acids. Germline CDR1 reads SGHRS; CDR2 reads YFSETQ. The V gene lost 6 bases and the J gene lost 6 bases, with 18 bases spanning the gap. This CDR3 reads CASTAWSGAAGELFF. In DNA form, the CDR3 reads TGCGCCAGCACCGCCTGGAGCGGAGCGGCCGGGGAGCTGTTTTTT.

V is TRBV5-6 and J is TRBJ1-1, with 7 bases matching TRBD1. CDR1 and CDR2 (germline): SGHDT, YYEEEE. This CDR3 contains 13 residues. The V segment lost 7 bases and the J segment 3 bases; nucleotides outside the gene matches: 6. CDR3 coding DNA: TGTGCCAGCGCGACAGGGTTTTACACTGAAGCTTTCTTT. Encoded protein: CASATGFYTEAFF.

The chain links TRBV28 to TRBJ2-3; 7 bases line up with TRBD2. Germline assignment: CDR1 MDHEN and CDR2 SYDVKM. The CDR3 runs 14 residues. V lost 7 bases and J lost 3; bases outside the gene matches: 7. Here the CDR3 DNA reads TGTGCCAGCACCTATGGGGGGGGTACAGATACGCAGTATTTT. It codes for CASTYGGGTDTQYF.

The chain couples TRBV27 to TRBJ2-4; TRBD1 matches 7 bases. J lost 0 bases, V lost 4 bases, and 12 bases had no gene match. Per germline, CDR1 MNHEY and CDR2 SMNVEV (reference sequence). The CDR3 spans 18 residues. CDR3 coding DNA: TGTGCCAGCAGTTATCTGACAGGGACAAACCTAGCCAAAAACATTCAGTACTTC. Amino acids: CASSYLTGTNLAKNIQYF.

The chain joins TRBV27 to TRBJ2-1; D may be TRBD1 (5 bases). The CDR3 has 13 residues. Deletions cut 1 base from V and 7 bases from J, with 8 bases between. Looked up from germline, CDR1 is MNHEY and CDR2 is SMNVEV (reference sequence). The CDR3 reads CASSLLGQNEQFF. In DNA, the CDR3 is TGTGCCAGCAGTTTATTGGGGCAGAATGAGCAGTTCTTC.

The CDR3 reads CASSHATSGVNNEQFF. The CDR3 bases are TGTGCCAGCAGCCACGCTACTAGCGGAGTAAACAATGAGCAGTTCTTC. The chain combines TRBV5-6 with TRBJ2-1, with 8 nucleotides matching TRBD2. The germline V gene encodes CDR1 SGHDT and CDR2 YYEEEE. V lost 4 bases and J lost 5; bases outside the gene matches: 11. The CDR3 has 16 residues.

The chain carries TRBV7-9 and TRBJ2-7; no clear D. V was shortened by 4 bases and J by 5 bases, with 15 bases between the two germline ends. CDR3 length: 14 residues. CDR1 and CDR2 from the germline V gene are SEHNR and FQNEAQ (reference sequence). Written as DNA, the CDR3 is TGTGCCAGCAGCTCTCCCCTGGGGTATGACGAGCAGTACTTC. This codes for CASSSPLGYDEQYF.